The 26 T cell receptor beta chains in this list originate from one sample, sequenced in a study of cytomegalovirus exposure and HLA in healthy donors. The PCR made use of 60 Vbeta and 13 Jbeta primers. Some clones are missing from TCRdb's copy, which holds only in-frame ones; the method was immunoSEQ multiplex PCR. The repertoire holds approximately 220,000 clones, with about 83% as singletons. Specimen: PBMCs. The origin of the receptors is a girl between 10 and 17 years old in good health and CMV-seronegative.

The gene calls are TRBV2 and TRBJ2-5, with a tentative D call TRBD2 (5 bases). V shed 8 bases and J shed 1 base, with 11 bases lying between them. The CDR3 runs to 13 residues. The germline V gene encodes CDR1 SNHLY and CDR2 FYNNEI. The CDR3 DNA reads as TGTGCCAGCGGAGGCGGTATCCAAGAGACCCAGTACTTC. The encoded protein is CASGGGIQETQYF.

CDR3 bases: TGCGCCAGCAGCCTAGGACAGTACTCTGAAGCTTTCTTT. It translates to CASSLGQYSEAFF. The chain recombines TRBV5-1 with TRBJ1-1, with a tentative D call TRBD1 (6 bases). Germline V gene data show CDR1 as SGHRS and CDR2 as YFSETQ. CDR3 length equals 13 residues. V was cut by 4 bases and J by 6 bases, with 13 bases left in between.

The chain employs TRBV5-4 and TRBJ2-7; 7 bases are a match to TRBD2. CDR3 length: 14 amino acids. Germline CDR1 reads SGHNT; CDR2 reads YYREEE (reference sequence). The trim removed 4 bases at V and 9 bases at J, leaving 13 bases unmatched. CDR3: CASSAAQGGKVQYF. The DNA of the CDR3 is TGTGCCAGCAGCGCCGCCCAGGGAGGGAAAGTGCAGTACTTC.

The chain links TRBV6-5 to TRBJ1-1; unclear D gene. CDR1 is MNHEY, CDR2 SVGAGI, per germline. Trimming removed 6 bases from V and 1 base from J, with 9 bases in between. The CDR3 totals 13 residues. The CDR3 here is CASSVVPNTEAFF. The CDR3 region has the DNA TGTGCCAGCAGCGTTGTTCCGAACACTGAAGCTTTCTTT.

This clone showed up just a few times. This chain links TRBV5-1 with TRBJ1-1, with D possibly TRBD1 on 6 matching bases. The germline gives CDR1 SGHRS, CDR2 YFSETQ. The CDR3 sequence is 14 residues long. Trimming took 1 base from V and 2 from J, leaving 9 bases between them. This CDR3 reads CASSLRQANTEAFF. CDR3 DNA sequence: TGCGCCAGCAGCTTGAGACAGGCAAACACTGAAGCTTTCTTT.

This clone appeared once. The V call is TRBV19, the J call TRBJ2-1, with 9 positions matching TRBD1. The V gene's germline CDR1 is LNHDA and CDR2 SQIVND (reference sequence). This CDR3 contains 15 residues. J lost 2 bases, V lost 7 bases, and 6 bases had no gene match. The CDR3 DNA is TGTGCCAGTACCCTAGGGACAGGGCCCTACAATGAGCAGTTCTTC. Encoded protein: CASTLGTGPYNEQFF.

This clone was seen just once. The gene calls are TRBV7-2 and TRBJ2-3, with 10 bases fitting TRBD2. Germline CDR1 and CDR2: SGHTA and FQGNSA. J was trimmed by 4 bases and V by 4 bases; bases with no gene match: 5. CDR3 length: 15 residues. The CDR3 spells CASSSAGGGADTQYF. The DNA of the CDR3 is TGTGCCAGCAGCTCAGCGGGGGGGGGAGCAGATACGCAGTATTTT.

The genes are TRBV9 and TRBJ2-1, with 9 bases matching TRBD1. J gave up 4 bases and V 2 bases, and 7 bases lay outside the gene matches. Germline V gene sequence: CDR1 SGDLS, CDR2 YYNGEE. The CDR3 runs to 16 residues. The CDR3 sequence: CASSVFGDRAYNEQFF. For the CDR3, the DNA is TGTGCCAGCAGCGTCTTCGGGGACAGGGCATACAATGAGCAGTTCTTC.

The chain employs TRBV6-5 and TRBJ1-2; D is undetermined. In germline, CDR1 is MNHEY, CDR2 SVGAGI. V lost 0 bases, J lost 8 bases, and 10 bases lay in between. The length of the CDR3 is 13 residues. The CDR3 reads CASSYSAVGGYTF. The CDR3 DNA follows: TGTGCCAGCAGTTACTCCGCGGTTGGCGGCTACACCTTC.

V gene TRBV28 combines with J gene TRBJ1-1; D is perhaps TRBD1 (6 bases). CDR3 length equals 14 residues. Germline assignment: CDR1 MDHEN and CDR2 SYDVKM. V was pared by 8 bases and J by 5 bases, with 18 bases between. CDR3 protein: CASGGGRVATEAFF. The CDR3 nucleotides are TGTGCCAGCGGGGGGGGGCGAGTGGCAACTGAAGCTTTCTTT.

The chain employs TRBV7-9 and TRBJ2-3, with no clear D. V lost 3 bases and J 6 bases, leaving 7 bases between the germline ends. The CDR3 extends over 12 amino acids. The germline V gene has CDR1 SEHNR and CDR2 FQNEAQ (reference sequence). CDR3 nucleotide sequence: TGTGCCAGCAGCTTTAGTCCCGATACGCAGTATTTT. Translating gives CASSFSPDTQYF.

The chain is built from TRBV5-1 and TRBJ2-1, with 9 bases identical to TRBD1. CDR3 length: 15 amino acids. Germline trimming cut 4 bases from V and 4 bases from J; bases unmatched to any gene: 6. Germline assignment: CDR1 SGHRS and CDR2 YFSETQ. CDR3 nucleotides: TGCGCCAGCAGCCTACAGGGGGCGCCTTACAATGAGCAGTTCTTC. Translating gives CASSLQGAPYNEQFF.

The chain uses TRBV5-5 and TRBJ1-2, with D unresolved. From germline, CDR1 is SGHKS and CDR2 YYEKEE (reference sequence). V was trimmed by 4 bases and J by 3 bases, leaving 13 bases between them. This CDR3 is 14 amino acids long. The CDR3 sequence is CASSGLRDYYGYTF. For the CDR3, the DNA is TGTGCCAGCAGCGGCCTCCGGGATTACTATGGCTACACCTTC. The full variable domain, completed using reference TRBV5-5 and TRBJ1-2, is DAGVTQSPTHLIKTRGQQVTLRCSPISGHKSVSWYQQVLGQGPQFIFQYYEKEERGRGNFPDRFSARQFPNYSSELNVNALLLGDSALYLCASSGLRDYYGYTFGSGTRLTVV.

This clone has only one observation. V and J are TRBV28 and TRBJ1-1; no clear D gene. V lost 8 bases and J lost 1, with 11 bases in between. CDR1 is MDHEN and CDR2 is SYDVKM in the germline V gene. The CDR3 is 13 amino acids. Here the CDR3 DNA reads TGTGCCAGCTGGCCAGCGGCGAACACTGAAGCTTTCTTT. It specifies CASWPAANTEAFF.

The table lists this clone with a count of one. The chain joins TRBV4-2 to TRBJ1-5; D is unclear. The CDR3 extends over 15 amino acids. With 0 bases removed from V and 3 bases from J, the gap between germline ends came to 9 bases. From germline, CDR1 is LGHNA and CDR2 YNFKEQ. The CDR3 DNA sequence: TGTGCCAGCAGCCAAGAACGAACAGTCAATCAGCCCCAGCATTTT. This translates into CASSQERTVNQPQHF.

In nucleotides, the CDR3 is TGTGCCAGCAGCGTAGGGCAGGGGTCGGAGACCCAGTACTTC. This codes for CASSVGQGSETQYF. This chain joins TRBV9 and TRBJ2-5; D might be TRBD1 (6 bases). The length of the CDR3 is 14 residues. Germline values: CDR1 SGDLS, CDR2 YYNGEE. Trimming removed 0 bases from V and 5 bases from J, with 11 bases in between. The full variable domain, its missing parts supplied by reference TRBV9 and TRBJ2-5, is DSGVTQTPKHLITATGQRVTLRCSPRSGDLSVYWYQQSLDQGLQFLIQYYNGEERAKGNILERFSAQQFPDLHSELNLSSLELGDSALYFCASSVGQGSETQYFGPGTRLLVL.

CDR3 in DNA: TGTGCCAGCAGCCAAGATCTAGGCACGGTGAACACTGAAGCTTTCTTT. Residues: CASSQDLGTVNTEAFF. The chain joins TRBV14 to TRBJ1-1; D is ambiguous. V shed 0 bases and J shed 0 bases, with 11 bases lying between them. Germline CDR1 reads SGHDN; CDR2 reads FVKESK. The CDR3 sequence is 16 residues long. Full variable domain (rest looked up from reference TRBV14 and TRBJ1-1): EAGVTQFPSHSVIEKGQTVTLRCDPISGHDNLYWYRRVMGKEIKFLLHFVKESKQDESGMPNNRFLAERTGGTYSTLKVQPAELEDSGVYFCASSQDLGTVNTEAFFGQGTRLTVV.

CDR3 sequence (DNA): TGTGCCAGCTCACCTGTTAGCGGCGCAACCTCCTACAATGAGCAGTTCTTC. Its protein is CASSPVSGATSYNEQFF. This rearrangement joins TRBV18 to TRBJ2-1, with a weak D call TRBD2 (6 bases). V dropped 3 bases and J dropped 0 bases, with 15 bases sitting between them. CDR3 length: 17 amino acids. The V gene's germline CDR1 is KGHSH and CDR2 LQKENI.

The chain joins TRBV28 to TRBJ2-5; D is possibly TRBD2 (6 bases). The CDR3 totals 16 residues. V lost 5 bases and J lost 4, with 20 bases in between. Germline V lookup: CDR1 MDHEN, CDR2 SYDVKM. CDR3 coding DNA: TGTGCCAGCAGTCCCTGGGGGACTCAAGATCGAGAGACCCAGTACTTC. Its translation: CASSPWGTQDRETQYF.

This chain uses TRBV27 with TRBJ2-1; 13 positions agree with TRBD2. Looked up from germline, CDR1 is MNHEY and CDR2 is SMNVEV (reference sequence). V was pared by 1 base and J by 4 bases, with 7 bases of the junction left unmatched. There are 18 residues in the CDR3. The CDR3 region has the DNA TGTGCCAGCAGTTTATTAGGGACTAGCGGGACTCTATACAATGAGCAGTTCTTC. Its protein product is CASSLLGTSGTLYNEQFF.

J is TRBJ2-3 and V is TRBV5-6; the match to TRBD2 covers 8 bases. The V gene's germline CDR1 is SGHDT and CDR2 YYEEEE. V trimming: 4 bases; J trimming: 6 bases; junction bases outside the gene matches: 10. The CDR3 loop spans 15 amino acids. The CDR3 coding sequence is TGTGCCAGCAGCCGGGGGGGTAGATCCCCCGATACGCAGTATTTT. This translates into CASSRGGRSPDTQYF.

This chain joins TRBV5-1 and TRBJ2-1; 10 positions agree with TRBD2. The germline V gene has CDR1 SGHRS and CDR2 YFSETQ. The J segment lost 9 bases and the V segment lost 0 bases, leaving 6 bases of the junction unmatched. The CDR3 consists of 15 residues. The CDR3 coding sequence is TGCGCCAGCAGCTTGGCCCTAGCGGGAGAAGCTGAGCAGTTCTTC. Translating gives CASSLALAGEAEQFF.

This rearrangement joins TRBV21-1 to TRBJ2-7; whether TRBD2, the table's D call, matches the DNA was not checked. TRBV21-1 is tagged as a pseudogene. CDR3 length: 15 residues. CDR3 sequence (DNA): TGTGCCAGCAGCAAAGTGGGGGGGACCCGTGACGAGCAGTACTTC. It specifies CASSKVGGTRDEQYF.

This chain links TRBV30 with TRBJ1-5; D unclear. Germline V CDR1 and CDR2: GTSNPN, SVGIG (reference sequence). This CDR3 has 14 residues. With 0 bases removed from V and 0 bases from J, the gap between germline ends came to 6 bases. The DNA for the CDR3 is TGTGCCTGGAGTGTATCGGTTAGCAATCAGCCCCAGCATTTT. Translating it yields CAWSVSVSNQPQHF.

This chain connects TRBV7-9 to TRBJ1-1; perhaps TRBD1 as D (5 bases). The CDR3 covers 16 residues. V dropped 5 bases and J dropped 2 bases, with 18 bases sitting between them. Germline values: CDR1 SEHNR, CDR2 FQNEAQ (reference sequence). CDR3 nucleotides: TGTGCCAGCAGCCGATTAATTCTAGGGGAAAACACTGAAGCTTTCTTT. Its translation: CASSRLILGENTEAFF.

This chain uses TRBV6-1 with TRBJ2-1, with 8 positions matching TRBD2. Germline-derived CDR1 and CDR2 are MNHNS and SASEGT. The junction had 8 bases not matched to a gene; V was cut back by 1 base and J by 9 bases. CDR3 size: 15 residues. Here the CDR3 reads CASSEVAGGRPEQFF. CDR3 DNA sequence: TGTGCCAGCAGTGAAGTTGCGGGAGGACGTCCTGAGCAGTTCTTC.